This paragraph reports one T cell receptor (beta chain). This record belongs to a study of blood T cell repertoires in COVID-19. Study as a whole: Sites across the United States, Italy and Spain contributed samples from acute and convalescent COVID-19.

V lost 6 bases, J lost 4 bases, and 5 bases stayed unmatched. CDR1 and CDR2 from the germline V gene are SEHNR and FQNEAQ (reference sequence). This CDR3 has 13 amino acids. Individuals aged roughly 18 to 95 years were recruited from around 22 US areas. Cohorts were assigned according to the clinical history that participants reported. Per the authors' pipeline: How many nucleated cells were present was estimated from reference gene primer amplification. The data were produced by immunoSEQ multiplex PCR, yet TCRdb's version contains in-frame clones alone and is incomplete. The V and J calls and clone size were taken over from that table, and D and trimming were inferred from the DNA. The profile shows approximately 260,000 clones, approximately 89% of them singletons.

The sequenced material came from PBMCs or T cells enriched from blood (not recorded which). J is TRBJ1-1 and V is TRBV7-9; TRBD1 agrees at 7 bases. The receptor was derived from a woman in her forties with acute COVID-19. In nucleotides, the CDR3 is TGTGCCAGCAGTATACCAGGGGGCACTGAAGCTTTCTTT. Translated, it gives CASSIPGGTEAFF.